Each of the 3 T cell receptor beta chains below was sequenced from the same sample in a study of blood T cell repertoires in COVID-19. The table came from immunoSEQ multiplex PCR; TCRdb's copy has only in-frame clones and leaves some out. The data contain 200,000 to 300,000 clones, roughly 82% of them singletons. Material: peripheral blood. The receptors come from a middle-aged man who had recovered from COVID-19.

The rearrangement joins TRBV7-2 to TRBJ1-2; D possibly corresponds to TRBD1 (5 bases). V gave up 5 bases and J gave up 4 bases, with 23 bases separating them. The germline gives CDR1 SGHTA, CDR2 FQGNSA. The CDR3 length is 17 residues. The CDR3 sequence is CASSRVGTPSNPYGYTF. The CDR3 DNA is TGTGCCAGCAGCCGCGTCGGGACTCCCTCTAATCCCTATGGCTACACCTTC.

The chain recombines TRBV7-9 with TRBJ2-1; 9 bases map to TRBD2. Trimming cost V 5 bases and J 0 bases; bases outside gene matches: 5. Germline loops: CDR1 SEHNR, CDR2 FQNEAQ (reference sequence). CDR3 size: 16 residues. Here the CDR3 reads CASSPAGGRSYNEQFF. In DNA form, the CDR3 reads TGTGCCAGCAGCCCAGCGGGGGGACGCTCCTACAATGAGCAGTTCTTC.

This clone was recorded a few times. The genes are TRBV11-2 and TRBJ2-1; 9 positions agree with TRBD1. The CDR3 has 15 amino acids. V dropped 5 bases and J dropped 6; count of bases not matched to a gene: 8. The germline V gene encodes CDR1 SGHAT and CDR2 FQNNGV. The CDR3, as DNA: TGTGCCAGCAGCATTTATCGGGACAGGGCCAATGAGCAGTTCTTC. It yields the protein CASSIYRDRANEQFF.